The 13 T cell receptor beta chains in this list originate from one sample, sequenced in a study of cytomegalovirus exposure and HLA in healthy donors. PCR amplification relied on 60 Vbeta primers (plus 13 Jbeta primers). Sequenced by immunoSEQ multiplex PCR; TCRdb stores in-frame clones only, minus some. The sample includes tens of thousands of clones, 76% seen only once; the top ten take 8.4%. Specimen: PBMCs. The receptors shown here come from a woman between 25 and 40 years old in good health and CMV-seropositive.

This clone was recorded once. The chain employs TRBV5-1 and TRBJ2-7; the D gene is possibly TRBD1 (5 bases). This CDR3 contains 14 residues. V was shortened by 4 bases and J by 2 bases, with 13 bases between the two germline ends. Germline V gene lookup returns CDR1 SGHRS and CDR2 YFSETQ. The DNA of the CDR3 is TGCGCCAGCAGCCAACAGGACGGAGCCTACGAGCAGTACTTC. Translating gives CASSQQDGAYEQYF.

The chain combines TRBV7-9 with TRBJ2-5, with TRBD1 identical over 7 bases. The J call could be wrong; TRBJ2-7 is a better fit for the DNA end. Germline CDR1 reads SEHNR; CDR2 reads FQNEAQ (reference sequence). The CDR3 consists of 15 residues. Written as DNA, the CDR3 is TGTGCCAGCAGCCGAGATCCAGGGGGAATCGACGAGCAGTACTTC. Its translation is CASSRDPGGIDEQYF.

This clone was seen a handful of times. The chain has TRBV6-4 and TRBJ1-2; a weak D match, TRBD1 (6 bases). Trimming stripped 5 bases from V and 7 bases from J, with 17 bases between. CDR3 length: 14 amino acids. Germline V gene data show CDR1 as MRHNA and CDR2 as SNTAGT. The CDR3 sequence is CASSYGQPSGGYTF. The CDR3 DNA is TGTGCCAGCAGTTACGGACAGCCCAGCGGTGGCTACACCTTC.

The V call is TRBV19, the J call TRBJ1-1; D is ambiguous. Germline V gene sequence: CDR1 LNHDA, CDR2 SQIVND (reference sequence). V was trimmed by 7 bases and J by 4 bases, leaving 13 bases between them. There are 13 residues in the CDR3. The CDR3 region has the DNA TGTGCCAGTAACCCAGGAGGTCCCACTGAAGCTTTCTTT. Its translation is CASNPGGPTEAFF.

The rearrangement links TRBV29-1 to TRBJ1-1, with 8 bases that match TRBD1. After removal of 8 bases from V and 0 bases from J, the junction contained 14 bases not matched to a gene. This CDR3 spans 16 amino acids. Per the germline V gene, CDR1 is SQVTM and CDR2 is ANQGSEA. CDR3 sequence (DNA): TGCAGCTCTACCATGGGACAGGCACGAATGAACACTGAAGCTTTCTTT. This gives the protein CSSTMGQARMNTEAFF.

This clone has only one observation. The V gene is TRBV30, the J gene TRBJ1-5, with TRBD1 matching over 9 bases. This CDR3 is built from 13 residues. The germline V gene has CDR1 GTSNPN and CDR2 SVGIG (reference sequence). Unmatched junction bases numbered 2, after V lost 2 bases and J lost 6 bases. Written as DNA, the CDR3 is TGTGCCTGGAGTACAGGGGGCGGTCAGCCCCAGCATTTT. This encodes CAWSTGGGQPQHF.

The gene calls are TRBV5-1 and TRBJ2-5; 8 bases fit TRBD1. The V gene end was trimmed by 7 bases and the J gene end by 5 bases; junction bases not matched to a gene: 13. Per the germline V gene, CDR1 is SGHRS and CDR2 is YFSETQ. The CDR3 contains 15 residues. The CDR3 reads CASVVGRQGYETQYF. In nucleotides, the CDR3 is TGCGCCAGCGTCGTTGGGAGACAGGGGTACGAGACCCAGTACTTC.

This CDR3 reads CATSRDLAGAAYNEQFF. CDR3 nucleotide sequence: TGTGCCACCAGCAGAGATTTGGCGGGGGCGGCTTACAATGAGCAGTTCTTC. The J gene is TRBJ2-1, the V gene TRBV15; D perhaps matches TRBD2 (7 bases). The length of the CDR3 is 17 residues. Germline loops: CDR1 LNHNV, CDR2 YYDKDF (reference sequence). Trimming took off 0 bases at V and 4 bases at J, with 16 bases between the two ends.

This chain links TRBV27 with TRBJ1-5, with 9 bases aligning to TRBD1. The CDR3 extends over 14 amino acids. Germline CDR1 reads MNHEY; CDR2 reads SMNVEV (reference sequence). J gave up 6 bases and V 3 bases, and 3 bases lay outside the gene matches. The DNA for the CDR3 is TGTGCCAGCAGTTTGGGACAGGGAAGTCAGCCCCAGCATTTT. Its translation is CASSLGQGSQPQHF.

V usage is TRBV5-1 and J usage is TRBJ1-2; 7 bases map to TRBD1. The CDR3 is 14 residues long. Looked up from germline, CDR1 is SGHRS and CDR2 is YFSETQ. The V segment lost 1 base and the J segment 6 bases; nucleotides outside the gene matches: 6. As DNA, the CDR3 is TGCGCCAGCAGCTTGACAGGGGAAACGGATGGCTACACCTTC. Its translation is CASSLTGETDGYTF.

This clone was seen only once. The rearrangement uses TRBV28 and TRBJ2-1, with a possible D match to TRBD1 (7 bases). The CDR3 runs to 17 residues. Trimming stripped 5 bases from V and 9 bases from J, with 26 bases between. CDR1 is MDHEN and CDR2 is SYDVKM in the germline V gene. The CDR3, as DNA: TGTGCCAGCAGTCAACAGGGGACGAACGCGGGACTGATTGAGCAGTTCTTC. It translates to CASSQQGTNAGLIEQFF.

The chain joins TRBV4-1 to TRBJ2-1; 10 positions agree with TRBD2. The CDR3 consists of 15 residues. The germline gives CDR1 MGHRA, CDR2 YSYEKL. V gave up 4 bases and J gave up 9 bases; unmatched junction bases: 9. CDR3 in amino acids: CASSPLAGELGEQFF. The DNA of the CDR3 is TGCGCCAGCAGCCCCCTAGCGGGAGAATTGGGTGAGCAGTTCTTC.

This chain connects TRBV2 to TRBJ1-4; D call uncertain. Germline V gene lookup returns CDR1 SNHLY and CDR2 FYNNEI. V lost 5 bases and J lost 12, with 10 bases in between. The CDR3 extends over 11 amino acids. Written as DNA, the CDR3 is TGTGCCAGCAGTTACAATGTCGAACTGTTTTTT. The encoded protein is CASSYNVELFF.